This T cell receptor beta chain was sequenced in a study of monozygotic twins with inflammatory bowel disease. Study results and caveats: Clonotype sharing was lower in IBD patients than healthy twins, most markedly with disease activity. Discordant twins showed the same repertoire similarity as concordant twins, possibly from limited power.

Making each TCR library took 3,500 to 4,500 ng of total RNA. TCRdb derives one entry per CDR3 protein from the 5' RACE reads, leaving out DNA. The sample includes 330,000 or so distinct CDR3 sequences. Concerning this clonotype: Its specificity is unknown.

The TCR was taken from a human donor with ulcerative colitis or Crohn's disease, or a healthy co-twin of an affected twin (not recorded which). What was sequenced was blood.

The CDR3 protein is CASSDDRSLGDTEAFF. The chain uses TRBV9 and TRBJ1-1; TCRdb's D call of TRBD1 is untestable without DNA. Germline V gene data show CDR1 as SGDLS and CDR2 as YYNGEE. This CDR3 is 16 amino acids long.